Listed below are T cell receptor beta chains from one sample, sequenced in a study of cytomegalovirus exposure and HLA in healthy donors. Here immunoSEQ multiplex PCR was the method, and the copy in TCRdb shows in-frame clones only, minus some. The table has 120,000 or so clones, over 70% seen once; the top ten hold 3.3%. The sequencing input was PBMCs. The origin of the receptors is a woman between 50 and 59 years old in good health and CMV-seronegative. Each CDR3 is given with its conserved first and last residue. Each record gives: J gene, clone size, V gene, CDR3 length, D gene, CDR3 DNA, CDR3 protein. The D gene is left open where the match is weak. Expanded clones get a size class; other rows say once, few or many, or leave the size out.

TRBJ1-1,.,TRBV6-5,13,TRBD1,TGTGCCAGCAGCCGGGACAGGGGCCTCAAAGCTTTCTTT,CASSRDRGLKAFF
TRBJ1-1,.,TRBV5-1,15,TRBD1,TGCGCCAGCAGCGCGGGACAGGGGGCGCAGACTGAAGCTTTCTTT,CASSAGQGAQTEAFF
TRBJ2-1,.,TRBV13,13,TRBD1,TGTGCCAGCAGCGCCGGGACAGGGCATGAGCAGTTCTTC,CASSAGTGHEQFF
TRBJ2-7,.,TRBV19,13,TRBD1,TGTGCCAGTAGCTCGGGACAGTCCTACGAGCAGTACTTC,CASSSGQSYEQYF
TRBJ2-7,.,TRBV11-1,14,.,TGTGCCAGCAGCTTAGAACAGGGCGCCTACGAGCAGTACTTC,CASSLEQGAYEQYF
TRBJ1-1,.,TRBV6-1,13,.,TGTGCCAGCAGCCAGATGAGGGAGACTGAAGCTTTCTTT,CASSQMRETEAFF
TRBJ2-1,once,TRBV7-9,17,TRBD2,TGTGCCAGCAGCTTAACCACCGGGACTAGCGGCTACAATGAGCAGTTCTTC,CASSLTTGTSGYNEQFF
TRBJ2-5,.,TRBV18,14,.,TGTGCCAGCTCAACAACAGGATTCCAAGAGACCCAGTACTTC,CASSTTGFQETQYF
TRBJ1-1,.,TRBV27,16,TRBD1,TGTGCCAGCAGTTTTGGCTCGGGGCCAGGGGGCGAACGGGCTTTCTTT,CASSFGSGPGGERAFF
TRBJ2-1,.,TRBV5-4,13,.,TGTGCCAGCACTTGGAGCGGTTTCAATGAGCAGTTCTTC,CASTWSGFNEQFF
TRBJ1-6,.,TRBV5-4,14,.,TGTGCCAGCAGCTTGCTGGCGGTGAATTCACCCCTCCACTTT,CASSLLAVNSPLHF
TRBJ2-5,.,TRBV6-6,14,TRBD2,TGTGCCAGCAGTTACCGGCTAGCGGAAGAGACCCAGTACTTC,CASSYRLAEETQYF
TRBJ1-5,.,TRBV5-8,13,.,TGTGCCAGCAGCTCGACCAGGGATCAGCCCCAGCATTTT,CASSSTRDQPQHF
TRBJ2-7,once,TRBV5-5,15,.,TGTGCCAGCAGCGTATCCGGGACACCCCCCTACGAGCAGTACTTC,CASSVSGTPPYEQYF